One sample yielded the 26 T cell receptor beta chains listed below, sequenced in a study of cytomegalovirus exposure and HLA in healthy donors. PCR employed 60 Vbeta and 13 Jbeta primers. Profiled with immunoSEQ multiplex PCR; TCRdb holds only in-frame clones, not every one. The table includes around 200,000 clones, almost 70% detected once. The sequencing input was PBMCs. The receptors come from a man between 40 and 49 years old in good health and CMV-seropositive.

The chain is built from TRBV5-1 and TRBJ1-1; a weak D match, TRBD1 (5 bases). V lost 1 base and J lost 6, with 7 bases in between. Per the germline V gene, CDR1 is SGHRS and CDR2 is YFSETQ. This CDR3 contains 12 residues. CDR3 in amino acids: CASSLPGAEAFF. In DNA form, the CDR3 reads TGCGCCAGCAGCTTGCCGGGGGCTGAAGCTTTCTTT.

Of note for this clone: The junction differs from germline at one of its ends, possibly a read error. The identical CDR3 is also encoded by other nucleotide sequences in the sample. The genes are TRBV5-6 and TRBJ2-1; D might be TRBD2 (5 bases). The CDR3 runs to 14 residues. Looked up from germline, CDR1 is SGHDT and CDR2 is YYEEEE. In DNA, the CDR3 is TGTGCCAGCAGCTTCAGCGGTTCCTACAATGAACAGTTCTTC. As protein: CASSFSGSYNEQFF.

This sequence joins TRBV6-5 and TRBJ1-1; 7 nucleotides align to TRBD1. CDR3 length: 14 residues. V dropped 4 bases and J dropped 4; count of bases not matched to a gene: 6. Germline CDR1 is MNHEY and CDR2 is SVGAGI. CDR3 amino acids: CASSSDRVATEAFF. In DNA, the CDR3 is TGTGCCAGCAGTTCCGACAGGGTGGCCACTGAAGCTTTCTTT.

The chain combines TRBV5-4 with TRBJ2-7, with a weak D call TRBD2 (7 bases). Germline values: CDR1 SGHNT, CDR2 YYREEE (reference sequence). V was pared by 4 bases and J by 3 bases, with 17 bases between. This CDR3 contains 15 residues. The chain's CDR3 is CASSPGRGSYYEQYF. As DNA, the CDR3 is TGTGCCAGCAGCCCGGGGAGGGGGAGCTACTACGAGCAGTACTTC.

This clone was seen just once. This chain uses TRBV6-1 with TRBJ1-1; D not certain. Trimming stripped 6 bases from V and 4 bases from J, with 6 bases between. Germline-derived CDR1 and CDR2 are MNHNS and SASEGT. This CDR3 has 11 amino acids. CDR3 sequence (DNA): TGTGCCAGCAGACTGTTCACTGAAGCTTTCTTT. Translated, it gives CASRLFTEAFF.

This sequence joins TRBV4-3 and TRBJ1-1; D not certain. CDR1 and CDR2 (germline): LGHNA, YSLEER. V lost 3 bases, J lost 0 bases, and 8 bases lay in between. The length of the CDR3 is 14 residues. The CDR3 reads CASSQGEMNTEAFF. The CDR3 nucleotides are TGCGCCAGCAGCCAGGGAGAGATGAACACTGAAGCTTTCTTT.

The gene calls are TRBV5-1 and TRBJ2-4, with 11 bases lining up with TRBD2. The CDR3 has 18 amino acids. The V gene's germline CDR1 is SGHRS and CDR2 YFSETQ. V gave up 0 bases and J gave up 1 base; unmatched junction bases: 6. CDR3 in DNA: TGCGCCAGCAGCTTGGCGGTAGCGGGGGGGCTTGCCAAAAACATTCAGTACTTC. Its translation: CASSLAVAGGLAKNIQYF. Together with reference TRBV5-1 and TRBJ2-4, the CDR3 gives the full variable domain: KAGVTQTPRYLIKTRGQQVTLSCSPISGHRSVSWYQQTPGQGLQFLFEYFSETQRNKGNFPGRFSGRQFSNSRSEMNVSTLELGDSALYLCASSLAVAGGLAKNIQYFGAGTRLSVL.

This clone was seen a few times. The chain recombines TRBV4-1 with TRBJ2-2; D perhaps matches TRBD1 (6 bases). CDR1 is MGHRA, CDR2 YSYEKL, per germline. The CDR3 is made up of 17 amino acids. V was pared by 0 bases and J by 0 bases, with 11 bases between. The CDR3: CASSQEGAGANTGELFF. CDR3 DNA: TGCGCCAGCAGCCAAGAAGGGGCAGGGGCGAACACCGGGGAGCTGTTTTTT.

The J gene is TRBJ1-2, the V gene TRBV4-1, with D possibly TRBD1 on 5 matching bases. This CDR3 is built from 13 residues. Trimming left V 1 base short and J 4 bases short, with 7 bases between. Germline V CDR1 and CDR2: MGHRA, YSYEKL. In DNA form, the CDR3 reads TGCGCCAGCAGCCAAGGACAGCTCTATGGCTACACCTTC. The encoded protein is CASSQGQLYGYTF.

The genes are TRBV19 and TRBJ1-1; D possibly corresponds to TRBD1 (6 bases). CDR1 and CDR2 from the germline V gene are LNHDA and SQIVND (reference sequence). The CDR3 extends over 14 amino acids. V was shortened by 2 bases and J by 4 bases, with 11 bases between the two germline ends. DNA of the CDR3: TGTGCCAGTAGTATACGAGGGGGTGGCACTGAAGCTTTCTTT. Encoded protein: CASSIRGGGTEAFF.

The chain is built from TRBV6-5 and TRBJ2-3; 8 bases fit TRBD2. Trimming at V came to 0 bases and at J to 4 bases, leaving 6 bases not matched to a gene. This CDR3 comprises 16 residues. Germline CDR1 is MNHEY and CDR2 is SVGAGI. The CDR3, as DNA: TGTGCCAGCAGTTACTCGGGCGCGGGGGGCGCAGATACGCAGTATTTT. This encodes CASSYSGAGGADTQYF.

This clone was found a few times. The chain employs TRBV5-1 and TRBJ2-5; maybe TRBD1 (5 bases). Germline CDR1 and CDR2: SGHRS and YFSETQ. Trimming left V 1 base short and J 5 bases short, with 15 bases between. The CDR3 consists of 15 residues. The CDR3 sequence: CASSLMGQEGETQYF. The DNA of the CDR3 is TGCGCCAGCAGCTTGATGGGGCAGGAAGGGGAGACCCAGTACTTC.

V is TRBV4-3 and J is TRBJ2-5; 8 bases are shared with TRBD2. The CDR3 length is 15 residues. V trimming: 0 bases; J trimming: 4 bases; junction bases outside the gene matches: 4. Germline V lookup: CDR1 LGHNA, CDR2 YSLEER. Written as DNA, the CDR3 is TGCGCCAGCAGCCAAGAGCGGGGGGCAGGAGAGACCCAGTACTTC. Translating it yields CASSQERGAGETQYF.

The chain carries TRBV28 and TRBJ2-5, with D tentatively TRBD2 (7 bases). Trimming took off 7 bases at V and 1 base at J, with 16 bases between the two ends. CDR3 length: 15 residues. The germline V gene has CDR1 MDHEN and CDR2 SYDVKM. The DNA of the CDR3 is TGTGCCAGCACCTCCCTCCGGGGGGCCCAAGAGACCCAGTACTTC. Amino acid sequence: CASTSLRGAQETQYF. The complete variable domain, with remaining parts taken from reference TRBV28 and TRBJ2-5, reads DVKVTQSSRYLVKRTGEKVFLECVQDMDHENMFWYRQDPGLGLRLIYFSYDVKMKEKGDIPEGYSVSREKKERFSLILESASTNQTSMYLCASTSLRGAQETQYFGPGTRLLVL.

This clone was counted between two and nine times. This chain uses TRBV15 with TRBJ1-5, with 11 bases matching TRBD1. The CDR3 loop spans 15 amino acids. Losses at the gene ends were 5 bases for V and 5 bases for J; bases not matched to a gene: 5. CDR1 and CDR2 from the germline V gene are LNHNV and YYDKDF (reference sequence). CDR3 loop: CATSRTGGVDQPQHF. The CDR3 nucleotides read TGTGCCACCAGCCGGACAGGGGGCGTCGATCAGCCCCAGCATTTT.

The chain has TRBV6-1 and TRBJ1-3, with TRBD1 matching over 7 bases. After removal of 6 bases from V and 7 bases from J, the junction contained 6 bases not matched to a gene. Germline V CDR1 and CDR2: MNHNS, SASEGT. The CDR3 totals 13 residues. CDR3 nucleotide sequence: TGTGCCAGCAGAGGGGACAGATGGAACACCATATATTTT. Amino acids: CASRGDRWNTIYF.

CDR3 protein: CASSLGDRSHEQYF. In nucleotides, the CDR3 is TGCGCCAGCAGCTTAGGGGACAGGTCCCACGAGCAGTACTTC. This rearrangement joins TRBV5-1 to TRBJ2-7; 8 bases line up with TRBD1. The CDR3 is 14 residues long. Germline assignment: CDR1 SGHRS and CDR2 YFSETQ. The V gene end was trimmed by 2 bases and the J gene end by 5 bases; junction bases not matched to a gene: 6.

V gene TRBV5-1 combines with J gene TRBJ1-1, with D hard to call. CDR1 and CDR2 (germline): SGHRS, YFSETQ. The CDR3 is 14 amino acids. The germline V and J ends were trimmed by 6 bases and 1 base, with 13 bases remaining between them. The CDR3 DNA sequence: TGCGCCAGCAATCCTCTCGGTGAGAACACTGAAGCTTTCTTT. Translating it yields CASNPLGENTEAFF.

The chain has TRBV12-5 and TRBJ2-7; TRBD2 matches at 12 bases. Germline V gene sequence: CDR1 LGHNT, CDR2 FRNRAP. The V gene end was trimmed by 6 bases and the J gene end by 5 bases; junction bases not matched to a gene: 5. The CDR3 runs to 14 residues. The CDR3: CASGSSGGANEQYF. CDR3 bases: TGTGCTAGTGGATCTAGCGGGGGGGCAAACGAGCAGTACTTC.

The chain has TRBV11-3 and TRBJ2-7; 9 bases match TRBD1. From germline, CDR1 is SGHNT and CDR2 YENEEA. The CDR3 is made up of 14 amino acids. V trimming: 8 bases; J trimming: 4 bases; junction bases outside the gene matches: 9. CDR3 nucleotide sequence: TGTGCCAGCTCTAGGGACAGGGAAAATTACGAGCAGTACTTC. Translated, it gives CASSRDRENYEQYF.

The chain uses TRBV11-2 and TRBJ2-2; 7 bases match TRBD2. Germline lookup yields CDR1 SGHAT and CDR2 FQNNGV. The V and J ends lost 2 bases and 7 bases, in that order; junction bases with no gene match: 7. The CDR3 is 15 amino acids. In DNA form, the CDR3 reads TGTGCCAGCAGCTTACTGGGGAGGGCCGACGGGGAGCTGTTTTTT. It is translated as CASSLLGRADGELFF.

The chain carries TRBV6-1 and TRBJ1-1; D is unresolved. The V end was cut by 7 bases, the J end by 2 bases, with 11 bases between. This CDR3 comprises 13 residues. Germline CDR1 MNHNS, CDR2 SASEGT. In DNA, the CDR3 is TGTGCCAGCACTAAGGAGGGAAACACTGAAGCTTTCTTT. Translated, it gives CASTKEGNTEAFF.

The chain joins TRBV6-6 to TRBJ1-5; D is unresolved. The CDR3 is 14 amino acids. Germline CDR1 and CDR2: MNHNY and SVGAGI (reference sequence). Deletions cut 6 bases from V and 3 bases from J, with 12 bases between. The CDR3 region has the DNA TGTGCCAGCAGGGACTTATATGACAATCAGCCCCAGCATTTT. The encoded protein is CASRDLYDNQPQHF.

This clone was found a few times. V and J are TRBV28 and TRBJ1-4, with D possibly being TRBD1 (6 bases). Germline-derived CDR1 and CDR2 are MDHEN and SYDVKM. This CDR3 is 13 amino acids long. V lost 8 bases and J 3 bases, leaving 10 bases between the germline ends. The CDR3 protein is CASLNRANEKLFF. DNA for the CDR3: TGTGCCAGCCTAAACAGGGCTAATGAAAAACTGTTTTTT.

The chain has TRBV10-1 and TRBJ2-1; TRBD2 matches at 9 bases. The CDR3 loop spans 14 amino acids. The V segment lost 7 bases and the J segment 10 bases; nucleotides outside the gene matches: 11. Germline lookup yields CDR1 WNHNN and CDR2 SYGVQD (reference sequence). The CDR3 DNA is TGCGCCAGCAAGGGCGGGGGGGTCAGAGACGAGCAGTTCTTC. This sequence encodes CASKGGGVRDEQFF.

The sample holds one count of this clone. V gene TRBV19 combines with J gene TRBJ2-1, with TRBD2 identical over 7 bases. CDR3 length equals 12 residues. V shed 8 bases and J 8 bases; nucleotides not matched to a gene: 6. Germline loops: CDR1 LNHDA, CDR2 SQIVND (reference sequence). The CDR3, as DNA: TGTGCCAGTGGGATTGGGGGGGATGAGCAGTTCTTC. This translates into CASGIGGDEQFF.